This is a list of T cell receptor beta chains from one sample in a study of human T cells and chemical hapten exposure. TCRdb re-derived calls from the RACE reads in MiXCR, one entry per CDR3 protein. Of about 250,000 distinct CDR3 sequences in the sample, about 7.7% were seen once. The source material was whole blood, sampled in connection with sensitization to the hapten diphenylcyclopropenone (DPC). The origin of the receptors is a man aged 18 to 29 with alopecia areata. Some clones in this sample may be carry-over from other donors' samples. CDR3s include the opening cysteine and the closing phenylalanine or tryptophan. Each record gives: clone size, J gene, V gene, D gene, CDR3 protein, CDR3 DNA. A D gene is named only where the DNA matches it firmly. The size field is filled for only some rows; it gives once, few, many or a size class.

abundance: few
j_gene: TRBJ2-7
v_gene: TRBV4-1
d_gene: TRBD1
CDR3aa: CASSRTGGPFEQYF
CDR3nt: TGCGCCAGCAGCCGCACAGGGGGCCCCTTTGAGCAGTACTTC

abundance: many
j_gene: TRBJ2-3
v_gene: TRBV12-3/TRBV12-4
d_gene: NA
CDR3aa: CASSTGWGPAAQYF
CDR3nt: TGTGCCAGCAGCACGGGGTGGGGACCAGCCGCGCAGTATTTT

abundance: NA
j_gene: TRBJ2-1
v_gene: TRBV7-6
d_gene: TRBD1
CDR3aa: CASSATRGPYNEQFF
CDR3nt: TGTGCCAGCAGCGCCACTAGGGGGCCCTACAATGAGCAGTTCTTC

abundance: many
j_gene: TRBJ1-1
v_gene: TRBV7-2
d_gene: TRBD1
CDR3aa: CASSPPDRMNTEAFF
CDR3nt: TGTGCCAGCAGCCCCCCGGACAGGATGAACACTGAAGCTTTCTTT

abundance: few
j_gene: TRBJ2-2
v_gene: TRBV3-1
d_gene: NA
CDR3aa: CASSSDRRNTGELFF
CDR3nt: TGTGCCAGCAGCTCCGACAGGCGAAACACCGGGGAGCTGTTTTTT

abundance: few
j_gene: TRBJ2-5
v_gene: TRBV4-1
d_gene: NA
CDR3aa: CASSHVPGQGQETQYF
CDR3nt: TGCGCCAGCAGCCACGTCCCGGGACAAGGCCAAGAGACCCAGTACTTC

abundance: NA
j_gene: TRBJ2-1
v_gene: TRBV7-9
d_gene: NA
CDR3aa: CASSLLTRVTYNEQFF
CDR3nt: TGTGCCAGCAGCTTACTTACACGGGTAACCTACAATGAGCAGTTCTTC

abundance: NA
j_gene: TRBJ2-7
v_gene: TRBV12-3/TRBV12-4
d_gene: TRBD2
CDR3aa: CASSPFPLAASSYEQYF
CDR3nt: TGTGCCAGCAGTCCCTTCCCACTAGCGGCAAGCTCCTACGAGCAGTACTTC

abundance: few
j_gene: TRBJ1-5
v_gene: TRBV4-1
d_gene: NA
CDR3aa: CASSQELNQPQHF
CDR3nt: TGCGCCAGCAGCCAAGAACTCAATCAGCCCCAGCATTTT

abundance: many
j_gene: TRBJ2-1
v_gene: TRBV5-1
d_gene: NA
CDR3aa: CASSTLSGLSSYNEQFF
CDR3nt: TGCGCCAGCAGCACCTTGAGCGGGCTGAGCTCCTACAATGAGCAGTTCTTC

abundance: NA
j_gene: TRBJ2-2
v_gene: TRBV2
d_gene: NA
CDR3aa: CASSESSRASGELFF
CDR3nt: TGTGCCAGCAGTGAAAGTAGCAGGGCCTCCGGGGAGCTGTTTTTT

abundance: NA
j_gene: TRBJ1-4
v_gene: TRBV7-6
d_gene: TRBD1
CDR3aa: CASSTTDRGDEKLFF
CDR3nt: TGTGCCAGCAGCACGACTGACAGGGGGGATGAAAAACTGTTTTTT

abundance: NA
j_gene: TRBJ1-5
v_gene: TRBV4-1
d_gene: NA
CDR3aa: CASSQDGQNLSNQPQHF
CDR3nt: TGCGCCAGCAGCCAAGATGGGCAGAACCTTAGCAATCAGCCCCAGCATTTT

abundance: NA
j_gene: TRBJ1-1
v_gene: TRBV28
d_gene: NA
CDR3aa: CASSQQRGTQNGNF
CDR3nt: TGTGCCAGCAGCCAACAAAGGGGAACCCAAAACGGGAACTTT

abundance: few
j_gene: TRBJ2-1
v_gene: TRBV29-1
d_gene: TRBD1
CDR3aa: CSVVGRKTGGNEQFF
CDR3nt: TGCAGCGTTGTCGGCCGAAAGACAGGGGGCAATGAGCAGTTCTTC

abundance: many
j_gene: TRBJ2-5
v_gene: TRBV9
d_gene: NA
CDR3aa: CASSVGLSTVKETQYF
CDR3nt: TGTGCCAGCAGCGTAGGGTTGTCGACAGTTAAAGAGACCCAGTACTTC

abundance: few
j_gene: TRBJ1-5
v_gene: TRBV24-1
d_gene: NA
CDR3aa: CATSAGLGGNQPQHF
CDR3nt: TGTGCCACCAGTGCAGGACTAGGCGGCAATCAGCCCCAGCATTTT

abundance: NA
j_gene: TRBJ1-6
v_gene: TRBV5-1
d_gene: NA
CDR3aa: CASSLGTDSPLHF
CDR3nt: TGCGCCAGCAGCTTGGGGACAGATTCACCCCTCCACTTT

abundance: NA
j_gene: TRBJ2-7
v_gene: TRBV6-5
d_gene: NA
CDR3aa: CASSYQGTPTYEQYF
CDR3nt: TGTGCCAGCAGTTATCAGGGAACGCCGACCTACGAGCAGTACTTC

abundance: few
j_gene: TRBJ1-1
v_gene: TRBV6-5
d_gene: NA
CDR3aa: CASSYSTLNTEAFF
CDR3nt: TGTGCCAGCAGTTACTCGACATTGAACACTGAAGCTTTCTTT

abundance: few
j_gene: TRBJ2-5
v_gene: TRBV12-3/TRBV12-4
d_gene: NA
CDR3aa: CASSFVLEEETQYF
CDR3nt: TGTGCCAGCAGTTTTGTACTAGAGGAAGAGACCCAGTACTTC

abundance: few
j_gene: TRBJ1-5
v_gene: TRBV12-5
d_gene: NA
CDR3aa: CASALGGSNQPQHF
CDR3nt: TGTGCTAGTGCCTTGGGGGGGTCAAATCAGCCCCAGCATTTT

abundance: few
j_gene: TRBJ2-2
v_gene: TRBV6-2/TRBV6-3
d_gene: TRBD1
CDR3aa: CASSLQGFAGELFF
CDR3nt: TGTGCCAGCAGTCTACAGGGGTTCGCCGGGGAGCTGTTTTTT

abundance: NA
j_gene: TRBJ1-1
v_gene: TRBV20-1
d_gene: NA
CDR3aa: CSAREPGRTEAFF
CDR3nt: TGCAGTGCTAGAGAACCAGGGAGGACTGAAGCTTTCTTT

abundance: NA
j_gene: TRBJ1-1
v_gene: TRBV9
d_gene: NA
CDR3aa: CASSVTVMNTEAFF
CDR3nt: TGTGCCAGCAGCGTTACAGTGATGAACACTGAAGCTTTCTTT

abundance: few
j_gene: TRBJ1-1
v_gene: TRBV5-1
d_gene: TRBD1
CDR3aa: CASRPGDREEAFF
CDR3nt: TGCGCCAGCAGACCCGGGGACAGGGAAGAAGCTTTCTTT

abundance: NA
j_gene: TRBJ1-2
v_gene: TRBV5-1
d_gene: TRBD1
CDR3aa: CASSLNSPGQGYGYTF
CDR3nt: TGCGCCAGCAGCCTGAACTCTCCGGGACAGGGTTATGGCTACACCTTC

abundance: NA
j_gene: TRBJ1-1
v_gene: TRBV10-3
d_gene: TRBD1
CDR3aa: CAISNRGHTEAFF
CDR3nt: TGTGCCATCAGTAACAGGGGGCATACTGAAGCTTTCTTT

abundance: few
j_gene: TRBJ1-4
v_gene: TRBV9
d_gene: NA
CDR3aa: CASSVELRGKLFF
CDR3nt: TGTGCCAGCAGCGTAGAGCTAAGGGGAAAACTGTTTTTT

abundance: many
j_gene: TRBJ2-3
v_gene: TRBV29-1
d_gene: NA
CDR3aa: CSVGFDTASTDTQYF
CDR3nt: TGCAGCGTCGGATTCGACACTGCTTCCACAGATACGCAGTATTTT

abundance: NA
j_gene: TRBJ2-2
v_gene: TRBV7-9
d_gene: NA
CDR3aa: CASKRQGPLGTGELFF
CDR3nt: TGTGCCAGCAAAAGACAAGGGCCCTTGGGCACCGGGGAGCTGTTTTTT

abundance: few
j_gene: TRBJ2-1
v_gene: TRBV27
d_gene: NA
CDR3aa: CASSIWNEQFF
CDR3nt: TGTGCCAGCAGTATCTGGAATGAGCAGTTCTTC

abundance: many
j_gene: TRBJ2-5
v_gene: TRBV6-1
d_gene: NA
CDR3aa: CASSEPGGNQYF
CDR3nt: TGTGCCAGCAGTGAACCGGGTGGAAATCAGTACTTC

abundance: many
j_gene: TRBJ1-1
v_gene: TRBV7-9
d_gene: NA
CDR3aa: CASSSGAEAFF
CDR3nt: TGTGCCAGCAGTTCTGGGGCTGAAGCTTTCTTT

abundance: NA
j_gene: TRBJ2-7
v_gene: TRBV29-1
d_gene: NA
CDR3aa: CSVEDLFGNTYEQYF
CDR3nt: TGCAGCGTTGAAGATCTCTTTGGCAACACCTACGAGCAGTACTTC

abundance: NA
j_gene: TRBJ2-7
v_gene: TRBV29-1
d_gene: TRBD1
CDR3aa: CSVVKGFRTGSYEQYF
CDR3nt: TGCAGCGTTGTTAAGGGCTTCCGGACAGGGTCCTACGAGCAGTACTTC

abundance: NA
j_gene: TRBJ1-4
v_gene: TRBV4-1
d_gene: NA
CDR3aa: CASRSRTALNEKLFF
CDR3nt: TGCGCCAGCAGGTCCCGGACAGCACTGAATGAAAAACTGTTTTTT

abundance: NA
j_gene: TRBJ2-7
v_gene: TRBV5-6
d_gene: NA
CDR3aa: CASSPGLITYEQYF
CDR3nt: TGTGCCAGCAGCCCGGGACTTATCACCTACGAGCAGTACTTC

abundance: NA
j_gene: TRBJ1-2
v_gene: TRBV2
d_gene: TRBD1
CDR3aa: CASSGQGRYGYTF
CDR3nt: TGTGCCAGCAGTGGACAGGGCCGGTATGGCTACACCTTC